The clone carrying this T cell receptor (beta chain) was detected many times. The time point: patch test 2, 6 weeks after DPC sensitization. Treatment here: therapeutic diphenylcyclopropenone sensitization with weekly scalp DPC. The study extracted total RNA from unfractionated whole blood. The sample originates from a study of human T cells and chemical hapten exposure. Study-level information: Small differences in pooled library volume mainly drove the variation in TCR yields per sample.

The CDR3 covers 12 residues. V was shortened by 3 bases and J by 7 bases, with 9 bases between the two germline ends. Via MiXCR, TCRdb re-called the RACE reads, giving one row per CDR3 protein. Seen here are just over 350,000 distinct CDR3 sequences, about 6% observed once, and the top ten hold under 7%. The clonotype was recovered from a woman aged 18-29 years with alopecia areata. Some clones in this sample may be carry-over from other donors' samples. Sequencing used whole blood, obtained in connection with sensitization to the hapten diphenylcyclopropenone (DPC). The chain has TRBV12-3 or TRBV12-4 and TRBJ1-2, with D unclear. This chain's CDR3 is CASSFAGIGYTF. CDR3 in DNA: TGTGCCAGCAGTTTTGCAGGAATTGGCTACACCTTC.